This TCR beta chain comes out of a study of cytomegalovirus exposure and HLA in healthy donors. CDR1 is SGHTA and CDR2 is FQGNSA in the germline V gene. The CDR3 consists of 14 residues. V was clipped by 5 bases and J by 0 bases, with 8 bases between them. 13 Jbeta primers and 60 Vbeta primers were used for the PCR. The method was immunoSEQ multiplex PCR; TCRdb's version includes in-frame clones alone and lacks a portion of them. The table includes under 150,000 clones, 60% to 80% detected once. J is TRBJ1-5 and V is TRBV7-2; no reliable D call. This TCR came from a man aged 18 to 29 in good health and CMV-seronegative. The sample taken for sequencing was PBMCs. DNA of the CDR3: TGTGCCAGCAGCCGAGACTATAGCAATCAGCCCCAGCATTTT. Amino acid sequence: CASSRDYSNQPQHF.